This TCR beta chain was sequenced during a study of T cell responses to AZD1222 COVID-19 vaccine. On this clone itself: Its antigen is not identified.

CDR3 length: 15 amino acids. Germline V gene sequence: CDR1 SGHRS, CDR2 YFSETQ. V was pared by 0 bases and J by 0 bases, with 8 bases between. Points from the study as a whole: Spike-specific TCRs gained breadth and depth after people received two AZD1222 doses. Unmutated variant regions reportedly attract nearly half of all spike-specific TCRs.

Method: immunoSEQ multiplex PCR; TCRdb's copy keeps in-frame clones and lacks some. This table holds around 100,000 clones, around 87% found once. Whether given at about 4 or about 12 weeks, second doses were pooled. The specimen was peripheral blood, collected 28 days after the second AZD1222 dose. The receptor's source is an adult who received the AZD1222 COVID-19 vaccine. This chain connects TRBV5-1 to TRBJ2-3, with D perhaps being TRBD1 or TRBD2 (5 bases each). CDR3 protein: CASSLAGPSTDTQYF. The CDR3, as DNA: TGCGCCAGCAGCTTGGCGGGGCCTAGCACAGATACGCAGTATTTT.